This entry describes one T cell receptor beta chain. This clonotype was seen many times. The antigen it recognizes is unknown. Base qualities are not at hand, and no much larger clone is one base apart. Libraries of naive CD8 T cells were built from approximately 20,000 to 1,000,000 sorted cells, with 10%, 30% or 50% of the purified RNA used. Naive CD8 T cells, defined as CD8+CD4-CCR7+CD45RA+, were FACS-sorted into RLT Plus buffer on a BD FACSAria II. To test detection sensitivity, Jurkat RNA equivalent to under 12 TCR copies was spiked into samples of about 19,000-1,100,000 naive CD8 T cells. CD8 T cells were enriched using RosetteSep CD8+ T Cell Enrichment Cocktail and Ficoll-Paque, and the enriched cells then underwent ACK red cell lysis. This record comes from a study of molecular identifiers for immune sequencing clone quantification (dated by TCRdb to between 2018 and 2020). Regarding the study in general: In a replicate experiment, RNA from roughly 21,000 or 96,000 naive CD8 T cells was split into five aliquots, four of which were sequenced. This methods study benchmarked molecular-identifier clustering-based TCR repertoire sequencing (MIDCIRS) and TCR RNA copy counting, using CD8 T cells to do so. The paper's findings and limits, for the study overall: When barcode sub-clustering was not used, chimeric consensus sequences inflated TCR diversity, with chimeras reaching as high as 47%. Clones above 20 RNA copies held over 99% of molecules in CMV-specific effector cells but under 1% in naive cells. Naive libraries contained spiked-in Jurkat TCR RNA (approximately nine copies' worth), which is not part of the donor repertoire. Highly expanded clone sizes could be underestimated because identical TCR molecules may share a barcode. Modeling gave about three recovered TCR RNA copies per cell versus around 10 by digital PCR, implying roughly 30% capture efficiency. Even against a background of 800,000 to 1,000,000 naive CD8 T cells, spiked-in Jurkat TCR RNA amounting to a single cell's worth was reported to be detectable.

Libraries were made using PCR. The data were produced on an Illumina HiSeq 4000. Bulk TCR libraries were generated as previously described, with the TCR primers listed in Table S5 used. Total RNA was purified with the Qiagen AllPrep DNA/RNA kit. Before any analysis, reads coming from multiple sequencing runs of the same library were combined into one pool. Per the original workflow: Reads were retained only if an exact TCR constant sequence was present, and the retained reads were trimmed to 150 nt and grouped according to their 12-nt molecular barcodes. Reads within each barcode group were sub-clustered using a 15% Levenshtein threshold, and quality-weighted consensus sequences were constructed for each RNA molecule. Non-functional sequences were filtered out, along with any lower-count sequence sitting one edit away from another sequence. On the basis of fitting two negative binomial distributions, barcode sub-clusters with fewer than 20% of the maximum read count were discarded. The public reads were run again by TCRdb, first through fastp at Q25 and then through MiXCR, and only productive beta chains were kept. Each entry is one CDR3 protein sequence, shown with its most common DNA and genes. The V and J calls were determined by TCRdb, not by the authors. The sample yields some 100,000 distinct CDR3 sequences; around 20% were counted once. The ten largest clones take up roughly 0.89% of the sample.

The TCR was taken from a human donor in good health. Some libraries in this study had Jurkat cell RNA spiked in. Material: naive CD8+ T cells from blood, with Jurkat cell RNA spiked in. The cell subset or site label, read with the paper, signifies: FACS-sorted CD8+CD4-CCR7+CD45RA+ naive T cells.

The nucleotide sequence is TGTGCCAGCAGCGAACCGGGGGGGAGAATCGGGGAGCTGTTTTTT. This gives the protein CASSEPGGRIGELFF. This chain joins TRBV9 to TRBJ2-2; 8 bases in between match TRBD2. The CDR3 contains 15 residues, cysteine and phenylalanine counted. Just CDR3 DNA is preserved here, 45 bases in frame from base 1. V lost 3 bases and J lost 7 bases, and the count of bases not matched to a germline gene is 8. CDR1 and CDR2, looked up from the germline V gene, are SGDLS and YYNGEE.